A single count supports the clone carrying this T cell receptor beta chain. Its antigen is still unknown. The germline V gene encodes CDR1 SGHRS and CDR2 YFSETQ. The V and J ends lost 4 bases and 1 base respectively, with 11 bases between them. The CDR3 is 14 amino acids. Nonspecific anti-CD3/anti-CD28 bead stimulation represents the broad CD4+ T cell repertoire. Responding CD4+ T cells were sorted by upregulation of both CD40 ligand and CD69. Undetectable plasma HIV-1 RNA below 50 copies/mL lasted at least 4 years. This sample is part of a study of persistence of HIV-infected CD4 T cells. Study-level information: Antigen stimulation activated a lower proportion of cells, more of them memory, than anti-CD3/anti-CD28 stimulation.

This was the immunoSEQ version 4 assay in survey mode. Generated by immunoSEQ multiplex PCR, the TCRdb table keeps only in-frame clones and is missing some. Of more than 35,000 clones in the sample, 80% to 95% were seen once. This sequence joins TRBV5-1 and TRBJ1-1; D gene uncertain. Specimen: CD4+ T cells sorted from PBMCs after 18-hour stimulation, collected from a patient who received antiretroviral therapy. The receptor's source is an adult man with HIV who was CMV-seropositive. The DNA of the CDR3 is TGCGCCAGCAGCCATCAGTCGGCGAACACTGAAGCTTTCTTT. It codes for CASSHQSANTEAFF.